What follows are 23 T cell receptor beta chains derived from one specimen sequenced in a study of technical replicates of blood from several donors. Libraries were prepared by immunoSEQ multiplex PCR; TCRdb keeps only in-frame clonotypes and omits some of them. The sample lists some 49,000 clones; 92% were seen once. The specimen sequenced was PBMCs. Receptors originate from a human donor in good health. Some clones in this sample may be carry-over from other donors' samples.

The rearrangement joins TRBV7-3 to TRBJ1-2; D is perhaps TRBD1 (5 bases). Germline V gives CDR1 SGHTA, CDR2 FQGTGA. This CDR3 has 13 residues. Between the trimmed V and J ends, which lost 3 bases and 3 bases, there was a span of 8 bases. CDR3 loop: CASSLAGDYGYTF. The CDR3 DNA is TGTGCCAGCAGCTTGGCGGGGGACTATGGCTACACCTTC.

The J gene is TRBJ1-2, the V gene TRBV30, with TRBD1 identical over 8 bases. J gave up 8 bases and V 6 bases, and 8 bases lay outside the gene matches. Germline V gene data show CDR1 as GTSNPN and CDR2 as SVGIG (reference sequence). CDR3 length: 12 amino acids. The CDR3 region has the DNA TGTGCCTGTTCGACAGGGGATGAAGGCTACACCTTC. Its translation is CACSTGDEGYTF.

The count of this clone is one. The CDR3 DNA reads as TGTGCCAGCAGGAGAGCGGGGGGGAGCACAGATACGCAGTATTTT. This codes for CASRRAGGSTDTQYF. J is TRBJ2-3 and V is TRBV6-1; 10 bases agree with TRBD2. The J segment lost 0 bases and the V segment lost 6 bases, leaving 3 bases of the junction unmatched. The CDR3 length is 15 residues. CDR1 MNHNS and CDR2 SASEGT come from the germline V gene.

The rearrangement joins TRBV2 to TRBJ2-2; D uncertain. V lost 4 bases, J lost 4 bases, and 10 bases lay in between. The CDR3 runs to 14 residues. Germline lookup yields CDR1 SNHLY and CDR2 FYNNEI. CDR3 nucleotide sequence: TGTGCCAGCAGTGGCCACCGTAGCACCGGGGAGCTGTTTTTT. Its translation is CASSGHRSTGELFF.

Only one count was recorded for this clone. The chain employs TRBV19 and TRBJ2-5, with D possibly matching TRBD2 (5 bases). Germline loops: CDR1 LNHDA, CDR2 SQIVND (reference sequence). This CDR3 is 15 amino acids long. V was trimmed by 2 bases and J by 5 bases, leaving 15 bases between them. The CDR3 DNA is TGTGCCAGTAGTATATCGGGGTCCGGTCGGGAGACCCAGTACTTC. Translating gives CASSISGSGRETQYF.

The chain is built from TRBV7-9 and TRBJ1-1; D is unresolved. Germline CDR1 is SEHNR and CDR2 is FQNEAQ (reference sequence). The CDR3 is 13 amino acids. Trimming cost V 1 base and J 1 base, with 4 bases left between them. In DNA, the CDR3 is TGTGCCAGCAGCTTAGTGGCGAACACTGAAGCTTTCTTT. This codes for CASSLVANTEAFF. The full variable domain, rest sourced from reference TRBV7-9 and TRBJ1-1, is DTGVSQNPRHKITKRGQNVTFRCDPISEHNRLYWYRQTLGQGPEFLTYFQNEAQLEKSRLLSDRFSAERPKGSFSTLEIQRTEQGDSAMYLCASSLVANTEAFFGQGTRLTVV.

The V gene is TRBV4-3, the J gene TRBJ1-3, with a weak D call TRBD1 (5 bases). The CDR3 length is 17 residues. Germline V gene data show CDR1 as LGHNA and CDR2 as YSLEER. Trimming pared 1 base from V and 0 bases from J, leaving 13 bases between. CDR3 sequence (DNA): TGCGCCAGCAGCCAAGTGGGGCAAGTGATCTCTGGAAACACCATATATTTT. This sequence encodes CASSQVGQVISGNTIYF.

The chain recombines TRBV4-1 with TRBJ2-3; a possible D gene is TRBD1 (5 bases). The germline V and J ends were trimmed by 2 bases and 0 bases, with 21 bases remaining between them. This CDR3 region has 19 residues. Per the germline V gene, CDR1 is MGHRA and CDR2 is YSYEKL. The CDR3 DNA sequence: TGCGCCAGCAGCCAACCCCAAAACAGGATTTTAACTAGCACAGATACGCAGTATTTT. Residues: CASSQPQNRILTSTDTQYF.

The V call is TRBV20-1, the J call TRBJ2-1, with D unclear. This CDR3 is 11 amino acids long. The V gene's germline CDR1 is DFQATT and CDR2 SNEGSKA (reference sequence). V lost 5 bases and J 9 bases, leaving 11 bases between the germline ends. CDR3 region: CSAGPEGEQFF. CDR3 sequence (DNA): TGCAGTGCTGGGCCGGAAGGTGAGCAGTTCTTC.

V is TRBV11-2 and J is TRBJ2-1; 9 nucleotides line up with TRBD2. The CDR3 length is 15 residues. CDR1 and CDR2 from the germline V gene are SGHAT and FQNNGV. The V gene end was trimmed by 3 bases and the J gene end by 5 bases; junction bases not matched to a gene: 5. The CDR3 sequence is CASSFGSGSDNEQFF. As DNA, the CDR3 is TGTGCCAGCAGCTTTGGTAGCGGGAGCGACAATGAGCAGTTCTTC.

The chain links TRBV4-3 to TRBJ2-3; 9 bases are a match to TRBD2. The length of the CDR3 is 17 residues. With 1 base clipped from V and 6 bases from J, the junction kept 11 bases outside the gene matches. Per germline, CDR1 LGHNA and CDR2 YSLEER. CDR3 region: CASSQGITSGRSDTQYF. The CDR3, as DNA: TGCGCCAGCAGCCAAGGGATAACTAGCGGGCGATCTGATACGCAGTATTTT.

By sample share, this clone is medium-sized. The chain has TRBV2 and TRBJ2-1; 7 bases are shared with TRBD2. CDR3 length: 13 amino acids. With 1 base clipped from V and 12 bases from J, the junction kept 6 bases outside the gene matches. CDR1 is SNHLY and CDR2 is FYNNEI in the germline V gene. The CDR3 DNA reads TGTGCCAGCAGTGAAGGGGGGGGAAGTTGGCAGTTCTTC. It specifies CASSEGGGSWQFF.

Of note for this clone: The sample carries other DNA sequences with the same CDR3. The chain is built from TRBV4-1 and TRBJ2-7; D is unclear. The CDR3 contains 15 residues. Trimming removed 0 bases from V and 3 bases from J, with 12 bases in between. Looked up from germline, CDR1 is MGHRA and CDR2 is YSYEKL. The CDR3: CASSQDPGTDYEQYF. The CDR3 DNA sequence: TGCGCCAGCAGCCAAGATCCCGGTACTGACTACGAGCAGTACTTC.

The chain uses TRBV7-3 and TRBJ2-5; the match to TRBD1 covers 8 bases. The V gene's germline CDR1 is SGHTA and CDR2 FQGTGA. V lost 5 bases to trimming and J lost 5 bases; unmatched junction nucleotides: 13. The CDR3 is made up of 16 amino acids. CDR3 DNA sequence: TGTGCCAGCAGCGCTGGACAGGGTTTGGCCATCGAGACCCAGTACTTC. Encoded protein: CASSAGQGLAIETQYF.

The chain uses TRBV5-1 and TRBJ2-7; D is possibly TRBD2 (6 bases). V was pared by 3 bases and J by 1 base, with 11 bases between. Per germline, CDR1 SGHRS and CDR2 YFSETQ. The CDR3 covers 14 residues. The DNA of the CDR3 is TGCGCCAGCAGCTCGGGACTTCTTTCCTACGAGCAGTACTTC. Protein: CASSSGLLSYEQYF.

This clone is medium-sized. This sequence joins TRBV18 and TRBJ1-2, with D unresolved. CDR1 KGHSH and CDR2 LQKENI come from the germline V gene. Trimming took off 0 bases at V and 7 bases at J, with 9 bases between the two ends. This CDR3 spans 13 amino acids. The CDR3 protein is CASSPPGVSGYTF. The DNA of the CDR3 is TGTGCCAGCTCACCACCCGGGGTGAGTGGCTACACCTTC.

J is TRBJ2-3 and V is TRBV29-1, with TRBD2 as a possible D gene (6 bases). This CDR3 has 16 residues. Germline CDR1 is SQVTM and CDR2 is ANQGSEA. V dropped 6 bases and J dropped 4 bases, with 23 bases sitting between them. CDR3 residues: CSVTSGWDPGADTQYF. In DNA, the CDR3 is TGCAGCGTAACCTCGGGTTGGGACCCGGGGGCAGATACGCAGTATTTT.

The chain couples TRBV18 to TRBJ1-3; D is unclear. Trimming pared 3 bases from V and 0 bases from J, leaving 9 bases between. Germline V lookup: CDR1 KGHSH, CDR2 LQKENI. This CDR3 comprises 15 residues. CDR3 protein: CASSPQALSGNTIYF. In nucleotides, the CDR3 is TGTGCCAGCTCACCCCAGGCCCTCTCTGGAAACACCATATATTTT.

The chain is built from TRBV27 and TRBJ2-2; 12 bases agree with TRBD2. From germline, CDR1 is MNHEY and CDR2 SMNVEV (reference sequence). V gave up 6 bases and J gave up 5 bases; unmatched junction bases: 13. CDR3 length equals 18 residues. For the CDR3, the DNA is TGTGCCAGCAGGAAAGGTCTAGCGGGAGGGCCGCGGACCGGGGAGCTGTTTTTT. Translation: CASRKGLAGGPRTGELFF.

The chain joins TRBV5-1 to TRBJ1-4, with a possible D match to TRBD1 (6 bases). Looked up from germline, CDR1 is SGHRS and CDR2 is YFSETQ. CDR3 size: 14 residues. Trimming stripped 0 bases from V and 5 bases from J, with 8 bases between. CDR3 protein: CASSLEGTNEKLFF. For the CDR3, the DNA is TGCGCCAGCAGCTTGGAGGGGACAAATGAAAAACTGTTTTTT. The full variable domain, completed using reference TRBV5-1 and TRBJ1-4, is KAGVTQTPRYLIKTRGQQVTLSCSPISGHRSVSWYQQTPGQGLQFLFEYFSETQRNKGNFPGRFSGRQFSNSRSEMNVSTLELGDSALYLCASSLEGTNEKLFFGSGTQLSVL.

This sequence joins TRBV19 and TRBJ2-3; D possibly corresponds to TRBD2 (6 bases). CDR1 and CDR2 (germline): LNHDA, SQIVND (reference sequence). The V end lost 6 bases, the J end lost 0 bases, and 10 bases lay between the germline ends. The CDR3 has 14 amino acids. The CDR3 protein is CASRGGTSTDTQYF. CDR3 bases: TGTGCCAGTAGGGGGGGAACGAGCACAGATACGCAGTATTTT.

This sequence joins TRBV4-1 and TRBJ1-1; a weak D match, TRBD1 (6 bases). Germline lookup yields CDR1 MGHRA and CDR2 YSYEKL. This CDR3 is built from 16 residues. Trimming shortened V by 2 bases and J by 2 bases, and 15 bases separated the two germline ends. Written as DNA, the CDR3 is TGCGCCAGCAGCCAAAGTGGACAGAGGAGTAACACTGAAGCTTTCTTT. This codes for CASSQSGQRSNTEAFF.

V is TRBV2 and J is TRBJ1-6; 10 positions agree with TRBD1. The CDR3 extends over 15 amino acids. The V gene's germline CDR1 is SNHLY and CDR2 FYNNEI. The V segment lost 6 bases and the J segment 10 bases; nucleotides outside the gene matches: 9. This CDR3 is CASSGDRGMGSPLHF. CDR3 in DNA: TGTGCCAGCAGCGGGGACAGGGGAATGGGCTCACCCCTCCACTTT. Looking up the rest from reference TRBV2 and TRBJ1-6 gives the full variable domain: EPEVTQTPSHQVTQMGQEVILRCVPISNHLYFYWYRQILGQKVEFLVSFYNNEISEKSEIFDDQFSVERPDGSNFTLKIRSTKLEDSAMYFCASSGDRGMGSPLHFGNGTRLTVT.